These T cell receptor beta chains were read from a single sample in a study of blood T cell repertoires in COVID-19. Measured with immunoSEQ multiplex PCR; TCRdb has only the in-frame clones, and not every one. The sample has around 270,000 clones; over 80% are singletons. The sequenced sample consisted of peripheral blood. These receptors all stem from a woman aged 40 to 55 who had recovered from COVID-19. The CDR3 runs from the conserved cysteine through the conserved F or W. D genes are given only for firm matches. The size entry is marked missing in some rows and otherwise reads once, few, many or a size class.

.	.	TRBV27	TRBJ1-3	TGTGCCAGCAGTTCAATGGGGGCGGGTGGAAACACCATATATTTT	CASSSMGAGGNTIYF
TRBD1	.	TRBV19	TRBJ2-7	TGTGCCAGTAGCAGGGACAGCTACGAGCAGTACTTC	CASSRDSYEQYF
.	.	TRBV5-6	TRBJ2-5	TGTGCCAGCAGCTGGAGGGAGGAAGAGACCCAGTACTTC	CASSWREEETQYF
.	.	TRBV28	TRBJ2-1	TGTGCCAGCATTCCCAGGCTATACAATGAGCAGTTCTTC	CASIPRLYNEQFF
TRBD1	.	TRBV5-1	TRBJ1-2	TGCGCCAGCAGCGACCAGGGGGTGGTGGGGCACGGCTACACCTTC	CASSDQGVVGHGYTF
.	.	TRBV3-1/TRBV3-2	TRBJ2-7	TGTGCCAGCAGCCGGAGACAGAGCGAGCAGTACTTC	CASSRRQSEQYF
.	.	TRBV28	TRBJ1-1	TGTGCCAGCAGTTTAGTGGCAACCACTGAAGCTTTCTTT	CASSLVATTEAFF
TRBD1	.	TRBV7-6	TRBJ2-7	TGTGCCAGCAGCCCGACAGGGGCCCCCTACGAGCAGTACTTC	CASSPTGAPYEQYF
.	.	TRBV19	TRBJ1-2	TGTGCCAGTAGTCAGCGGTCAACGGGATGGGGCTACACCTTC	CASSQRSTGWGYTF
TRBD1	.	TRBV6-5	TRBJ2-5	TGTGCCAGCAGTTACTTCGGACAGGGCGAAGAGACCCAGTACTTC	CASSYFGQGEETQYF
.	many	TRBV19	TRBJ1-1	TGTGCCAGTAGTAGAACAGGGAACACTGAAGCTTTCTTT	CASSRTGNTEAFF
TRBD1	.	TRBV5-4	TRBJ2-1	TGTGCCAGCAGTTTCGGACAGGGGATCTACAATGAGCAGTTCTTC	CASSFGQGIYNEQFF
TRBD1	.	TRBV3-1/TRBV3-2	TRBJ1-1	TGTGCCAGCAGCCACCGGGACAGGGGCGGTGAAGCTTTCTTT	CASSHRDRGGEAFF
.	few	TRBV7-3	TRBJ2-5	TGTGCCAGCAGCCCATCCGGGGGACGAGAGACCCAGTACTTC	CASSPSGGRETQYF
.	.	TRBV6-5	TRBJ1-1	TGTGCCAGCCTCGAACAGCCTTACTTGAACACTGAAGCTTTCTTT	CASLEQPYLNTEAFF
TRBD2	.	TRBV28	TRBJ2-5	TGTGCCAGCAGTTTGAGGAACGGGGGGGCGGAGACCCAGTACTTC	CASSLRNGGAETQYF
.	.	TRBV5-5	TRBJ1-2	TGTGCCAGCAGCCGGGACTCTGGCGACTATGGCTACACCTTC	CASSRDSGDYGYTF
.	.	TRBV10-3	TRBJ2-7	TGTGCCATCAGACCCGGGGTAGAGCCAGGAGGGGAGCAGTACTTC	CAIRPGVEPGGEQYF
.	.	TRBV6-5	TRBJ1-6	TGTGCCAGCAGCCGAACCACATTCTCCTCGTTACCCCTCCACTTT	CASSRTTFSSLPLHF
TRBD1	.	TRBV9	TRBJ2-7	TGTGCCAGCAGCGTAGGGACAGGCACCATCTACGAGCAGTACTTC	CASSVGTGTIYEQYF
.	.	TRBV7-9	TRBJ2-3	TGTGCCAGCAGCTTAGAGCCCGGGGGCACAGATACGCAGTATTTT	CASSLEPGGTDTQYF
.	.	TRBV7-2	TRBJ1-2	TGTGCCAGCAGCACAGGCAGGGCTAACTATGGCTACACCTTC	CASSTGRANYGYTF
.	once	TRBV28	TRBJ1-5	TGTGCCAGCAGTTATGGGCGCAGAGTTCAGCCCCAGCATTTT	CASSYGRRVQPQHF
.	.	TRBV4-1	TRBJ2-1	TGCGCCAGCAGCCTGGAGGACAGACCACTCAATGAGCAGTTCTTC	CASSLEDRPLNEQFF
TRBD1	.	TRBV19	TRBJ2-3	TGTGCCAGTACAACAGGGGTCGCAGATACGCAGTATTTT	CASTTGVADTQYF
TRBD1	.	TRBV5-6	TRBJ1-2	TGTGCCAGCCAGGGACAGGCCAGAACGTATGGCTACACCTTC	CASQGQARTYGYTF
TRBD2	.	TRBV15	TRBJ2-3	TGTGCCACCAGCAGGAGACTAGCGGGGGGACGGGATACGCAGTATTTT	CATSRRLAGGRDTQYF
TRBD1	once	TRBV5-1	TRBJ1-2	TGCGCCAGCAGCTTGGTCCCAAAATCGGACAGGGGGCCGCTCTATGGCTACACCTTC	CASSLVPKSDRGPLYGYTF
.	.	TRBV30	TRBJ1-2	TGTGCCTGGAGTTCAGGGGCGTGGGGCTACACCTTC	CAWSSGAWGYTF
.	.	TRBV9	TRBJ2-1	TGTGCCAGCAGCTTCTACCGGGACAACCACCTATACAATGAGCAGTTCTTC	CASSFYRDNHLYNEQFF
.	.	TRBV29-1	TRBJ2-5	TGCAGCGTTGAAGAAAACACCCAAGAGACCCAGTACTTC	CSVEENTQETQYF
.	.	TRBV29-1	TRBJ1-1	TGCAGCGACTCCAGGGAGGGGAACACTGAAGCTTTCTTT	CSDSREGNTEAFF
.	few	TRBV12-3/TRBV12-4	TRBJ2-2	TGTGCCATCCAGGGGTCCGGGGAGCTGTTTTTT	CAIQGSGELFF
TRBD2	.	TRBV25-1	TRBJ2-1	TGTGCCAGCAGGACCACTAGCGACTCCTACAATGAGCAGTTCTTC	CASRTTSDSYNEQFF
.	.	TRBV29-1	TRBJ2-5	TGCAGCGTTGATACTAGCATTGAGACCCAGTACTTC	CSVDTSIETQYF
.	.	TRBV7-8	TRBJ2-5	TGTGCCAGCAGCTTTAGACCCACTCGGGGGACCCAGTACTTC	CASSFRPTRGTQYF
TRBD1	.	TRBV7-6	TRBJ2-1	TGTGCCAGCAGCTCCAGGACAGGGGGCAATGAGCAGTTCTTC	CASSSRTGGNEQFF
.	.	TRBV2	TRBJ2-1	TGTGCCACCAATCGGGGTACAGGGCTTCATAATGAGCAGTTCTTC	CATNRGTGLHNEQFF
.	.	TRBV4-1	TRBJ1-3	TGCGCCAGCAGCCAAGACAGGGGAACTGGAAACACCATATATTTT	CASSQDRGTGNTIYF
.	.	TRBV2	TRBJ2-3	TGTGCCAGCAGTGAGGATGGGACTAGCACAGATACGCAGTATTTT	CASSEDGTSTDTQYF
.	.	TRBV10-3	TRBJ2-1	TGTGCCATCCGACTAGACTCCGACTCCTACAATGAGCAGTTCTTC	CAIRLDSDSYNEQFF
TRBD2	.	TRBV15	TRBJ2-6	TGTGCCACCAGCCCCCGGGGGGATGGGGCCAACGTCCTGACTTTC	CATSPRGDGANVLTF
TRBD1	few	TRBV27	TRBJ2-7	TGTGCCAGCAGTTTCCTGGGACAGGGATTTACCTACGAGCAGTACTTC	CASSFLGQGFTYEQYF
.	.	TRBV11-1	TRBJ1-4	TGTGCCAGCAGCTCAACGTACATTGATGAAAAACTGTTTTTT	CASSSTYIDEKLFF
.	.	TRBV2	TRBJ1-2	TGTGCCAGCAGCCTAAGCGGGGCTTCATATGGCTACACCTTC	CASSLSGASYGYTF
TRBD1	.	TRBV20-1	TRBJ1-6	TGCAGTGCTAGTCATTCAGGGGGCAAGAGCGTTAATTCACCCCTCCACTTT	CSASHSGGKSVNSPLHF